The rows below give T cell receptor beta chains drawn from one sample of a study of blood T cell repertoires in COVID-19. Clones were sequenced by immunoSEQ multiplex PCR, and TCRdb holds only the in-frame ones, with some missing. The sample contains approximately 240,000 clones, roughly 81% of which appear only once. Input material: peripheral blood. The receptors were sampled from a man between 45 and 60 years old who had recovered from COVID-19. Both conserved end residues are part of each CDR3. The D gene is left open where the match is weak. Only some rows state a clone size, as once, few, many or a class for expanded clones.

-	-	TRBV18	TRBJ1-5	TGTGCCAGCTCACCGCGGGGGGTCAATCAGCCCCAGCATTTT	CASSPRGVNQPQHF
once	TRBD2	TRBV5-4	TRBJ2-1	TGTGCCAGCAGCTTGTTAGAGCCGGGACTAGCGGGTTTTTATCGGCAGTTCTTC	CASSLLEPGLAGFYRQFF
-	TRBD2	TRBV7-9	TRBJ2-3	TGTGCCAGCAGACTAGCGGGAGGGCCTACAGATACGCAGTATTTT	CASRLAGGPTDTQYF
-	-	TRBV9	TRBJ1-1	TGTGCCAGCAGCTCAGGGAGGGGGGCTGGGACTGAAGCTTTCTTT	CASSSGRGAGTEAFF
-	TRBD2	TRBV3-1/TRBV3-2	TRBJ2-1	TGTGCCAGCAGCCCTCGACTAGCGGTTGACAATGAGCAGTTCTTC	CASSPRLAVDNEQFF
-	TRBD2	TRBV11-2	TRBJ2-1	TGTGCCAGCAGCCCGGGACTAGCGGGTAAAACGAGATACAATGAGCAGTTCTTC	CASSPGLAGKTRYNEQFF
-	TRBD1	TRBV9	TRBJ2-7	TGTGCCAGCAGCGTAGGGACAGGGTTCTACGAGCAGTACTTC	CASSVGTGFYEQYF
-	-	TRBV28	TRBJ2-7	TGTGCCAGCAGCCAAAGGGGTCCCCGCGAGCAGTACTTC	CASSQRGPREQYF
once	TRBD2	TRBV11-2	TRBJ2-1	TGTGCCAGCAGCTTAGGGGGCGGGAGAATGCATGAGCAGTTCTTC	CASSLGGGRMHEQFF
once	-	TRBV9	TRBJ2-5	TGTGCCAGCAGCGTAGATCCGGGGATCAGGGAGACCCAGTACTTC	CASSVDPGIRETQYF
-	-	TRBV5-1	TRBJ2-7	TGCGCCAGCAGCTTGGAACAGGGTATCACATACTCCTACGAGCAGTACTTC	CASSLEQGITYSYEQYF
-	-	TRBV6-2/TRBV6-3	TRBJ2-5	TGTGCCAGCAGTTACGACCGACGGGGACAAGAGACCCAGTACTTC	CASSYDRRGQETQYF
-	-	TRBV28	TRBJ1-3	TGTGCCAGCAGAGCCTTTGGGGGGTTTGGAAACACCATATATTTT	CASRAFGGFGNTIYF
-	-	TRBV25-1	TRBJ1-6	TGTGCCAGCAGTGAGTCTGTGGAGACAGCGATCTATAATTCACCCCTCCACTTT	CASSESVETAIYNSPLHF